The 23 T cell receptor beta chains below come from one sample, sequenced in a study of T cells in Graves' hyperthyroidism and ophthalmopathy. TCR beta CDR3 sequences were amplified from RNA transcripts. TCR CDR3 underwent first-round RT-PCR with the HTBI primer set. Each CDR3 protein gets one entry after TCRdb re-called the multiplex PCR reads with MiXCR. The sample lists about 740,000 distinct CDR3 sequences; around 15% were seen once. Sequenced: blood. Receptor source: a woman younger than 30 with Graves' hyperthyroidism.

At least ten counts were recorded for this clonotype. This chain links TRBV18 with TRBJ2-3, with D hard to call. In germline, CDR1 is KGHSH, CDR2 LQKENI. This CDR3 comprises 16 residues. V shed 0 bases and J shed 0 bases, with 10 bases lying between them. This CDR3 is CASSPPIDYSTDTQYF. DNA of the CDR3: TGTGCCAGCTCACCACCGATAGATTACAGCACAGATACGCAGTATTTT.

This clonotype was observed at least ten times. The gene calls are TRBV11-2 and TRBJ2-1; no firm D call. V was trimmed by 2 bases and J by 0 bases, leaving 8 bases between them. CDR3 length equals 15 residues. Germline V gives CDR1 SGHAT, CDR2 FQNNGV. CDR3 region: CASSLRASSYNEQFF. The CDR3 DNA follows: TGTGCCAGCAGCTTACGGGCTAGCTCCTACAATGAGCAGTTCTTC. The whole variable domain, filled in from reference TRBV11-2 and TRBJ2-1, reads EAGVAQSPRYKIIEKRQSVAFWCNPISGHATLYWYQQILGQGPKLLIQFQNNGVVDDSQLPKDRFSAERLKGVDSTLKIQPAKLEDSAVYLCASSLRASSYNEQFFGPGTRLTVL.

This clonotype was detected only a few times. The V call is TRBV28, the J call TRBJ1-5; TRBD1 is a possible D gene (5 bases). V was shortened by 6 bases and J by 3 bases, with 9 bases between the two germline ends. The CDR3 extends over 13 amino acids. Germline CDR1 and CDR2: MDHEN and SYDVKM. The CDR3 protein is CASSRQFNQPQHF. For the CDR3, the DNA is TGTGCCAGCAGCAGACAGTTCAATCAGCCCCAGCATTTT. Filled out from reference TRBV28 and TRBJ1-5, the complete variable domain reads DVKVTQSSRYLVKRTGEKVFLECVQDMDHENMFWYRQDPGLGLRLIYFSYDVKMKEKGDIPEGYSVSREKKERFSLILESASTNQTSMYLCASSRQFNQPQHFGDGTRLSIL.

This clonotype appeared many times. CDR3 coding DNA: TGTGCCAGCAGTCAACCCGGGACAGGGATAGCTTACGAGCAGTACTTC. Its protein is CASSQPGTGIAYEQYF. The chain joins TRBV3-1 to TRBJ2-7; 9 bases map to TRBD1. The CDR3 contains 16 residues. In germline, CDR1 is LGHDT, CDR2 YNNKEL (reference sequence). Trimming at V came to 6 bases and at J to 4 bases, leaving 13 bases not matched to a gene.

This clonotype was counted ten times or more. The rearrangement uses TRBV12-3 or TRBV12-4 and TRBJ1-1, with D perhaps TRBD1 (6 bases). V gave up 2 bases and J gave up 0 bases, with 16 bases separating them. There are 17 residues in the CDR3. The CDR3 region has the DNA TGTGCCAGCAGTTTAAGGGGGGGGGCAGGCGTGAACACTGAAGCTTTCTTT. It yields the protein CASSLRGGAGVNTEAFF.

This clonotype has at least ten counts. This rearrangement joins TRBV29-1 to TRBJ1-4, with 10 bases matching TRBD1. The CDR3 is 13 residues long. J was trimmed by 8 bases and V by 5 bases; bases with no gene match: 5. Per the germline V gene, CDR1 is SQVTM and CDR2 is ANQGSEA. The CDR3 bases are TGCAGCGTTACCGGGACAGGGGAGGAAAAACTGTTTTTT. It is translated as CSVTGTGEEKLFF.

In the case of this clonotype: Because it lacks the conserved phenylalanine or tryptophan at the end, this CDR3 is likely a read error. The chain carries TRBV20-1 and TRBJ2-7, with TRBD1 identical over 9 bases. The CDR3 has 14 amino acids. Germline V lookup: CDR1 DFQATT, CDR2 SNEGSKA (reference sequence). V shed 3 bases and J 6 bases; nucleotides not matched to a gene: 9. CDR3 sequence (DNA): TGCAGTGCTAGCCCCGGGACAGGGTCTCTCGAGCAGTACTTA. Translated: CSASPGTGSLEQYL.

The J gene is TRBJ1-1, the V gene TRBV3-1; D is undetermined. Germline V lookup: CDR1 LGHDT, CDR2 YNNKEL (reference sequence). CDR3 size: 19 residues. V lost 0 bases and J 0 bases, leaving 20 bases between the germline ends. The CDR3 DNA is TGTGCCAGCAGCCAAGATCCGGGAGCCCGATGGGGTTTGAACACTGAAGCTTTCTTT. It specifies CASSQDPGARWGLNTEAFF.

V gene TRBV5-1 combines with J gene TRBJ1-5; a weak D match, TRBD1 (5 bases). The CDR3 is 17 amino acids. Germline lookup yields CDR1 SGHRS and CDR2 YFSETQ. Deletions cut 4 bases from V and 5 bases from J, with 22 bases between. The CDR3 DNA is TGCGCCAGCAGCCCTGGCCCCTGGAGGGACCTCGATCAGCCCCAGCATTTT. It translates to CASSPGPWRDLDQPQHF.

CDR3 nucleotide sequence: TGTGCCAGCAGCTTGGACAGCGGACAGGGGGCCACCGGGGAGCTGTTTTTT. It is translated as CASSLDSGQGATGELFF. The chain recombines TRBV7-2 with TRBJ2-2; TRBD1 matches at 11 bases. The germline V gene has CDR1 SGHTA and CDR2 FQGNSA. The CDR3 is 17 amino acids. J was trimmed by 4 bases and V by 3 bases; bases with no gene match: 7.

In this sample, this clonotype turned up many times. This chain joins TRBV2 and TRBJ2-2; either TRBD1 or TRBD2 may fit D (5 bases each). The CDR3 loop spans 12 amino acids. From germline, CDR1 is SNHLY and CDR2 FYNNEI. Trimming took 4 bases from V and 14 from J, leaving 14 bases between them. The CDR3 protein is CASSGDPGKLFF. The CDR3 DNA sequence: TGTGCCAGCAGTGGGGACCCGGGGAAACTGTTTTTT.

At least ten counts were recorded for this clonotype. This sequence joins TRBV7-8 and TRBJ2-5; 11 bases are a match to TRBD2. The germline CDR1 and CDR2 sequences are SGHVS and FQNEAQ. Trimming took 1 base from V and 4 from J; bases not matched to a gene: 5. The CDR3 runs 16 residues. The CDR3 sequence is CASSLVGLAGGETQYF. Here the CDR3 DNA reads TGTGCCAGCAGCTTAGTTGGGCTAGCGGGAGGAGAGACCCAGTACTTC. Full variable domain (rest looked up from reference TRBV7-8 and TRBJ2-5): GAGVSQSPRYKVAKRGQDVALRCDPISGHVSLFWYQQALGQGPEFLTYFQNEAQLDKSGLPSDRFFAERPEGSVSTLKIQRTQQEDSAVYLCASSLVGLAGGETQYFGPGTRLLVL.

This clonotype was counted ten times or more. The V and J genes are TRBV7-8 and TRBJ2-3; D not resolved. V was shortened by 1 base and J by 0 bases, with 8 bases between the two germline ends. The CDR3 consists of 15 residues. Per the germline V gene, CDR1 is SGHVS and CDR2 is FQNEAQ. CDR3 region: CASSLGIPSTDTQYF. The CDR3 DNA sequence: TGTGCCAGCAGCTTAGGTATACCTAGCACAGATACGCAGTATTTT.

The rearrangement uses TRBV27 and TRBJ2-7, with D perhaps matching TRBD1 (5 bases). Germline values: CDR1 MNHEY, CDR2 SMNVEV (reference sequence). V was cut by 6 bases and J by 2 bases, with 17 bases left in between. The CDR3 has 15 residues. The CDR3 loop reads CASSVAQGDAYEQYF. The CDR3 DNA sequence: TGTGCCAGCAGCGTTGCCCAGGGCGACGCCTACGAGCAGTACTTC.

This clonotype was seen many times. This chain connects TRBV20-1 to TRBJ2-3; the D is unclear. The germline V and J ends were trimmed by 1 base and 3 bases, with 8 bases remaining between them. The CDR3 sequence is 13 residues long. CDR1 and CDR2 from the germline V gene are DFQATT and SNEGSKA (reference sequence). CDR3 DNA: TGCAGTGCTAGAGTGGAGCGTACAGATACGCAGTATTTT. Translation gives CSARVERTDTQYF.

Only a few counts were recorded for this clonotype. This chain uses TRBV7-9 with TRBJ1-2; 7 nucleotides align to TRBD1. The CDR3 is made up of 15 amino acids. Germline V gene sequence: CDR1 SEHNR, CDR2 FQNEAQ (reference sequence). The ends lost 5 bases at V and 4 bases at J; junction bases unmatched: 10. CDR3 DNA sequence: TGTGCCAGCAGCGAAAACTGGACAGGACGCTATGGCTACACCTTC. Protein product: CASSENWTGRYGYTF. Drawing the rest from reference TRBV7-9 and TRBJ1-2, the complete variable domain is DTGVSQNPRHKITKRGQNVTFRCDPISEHNRLYWYRQTLGQGPEFLTYFQNEAQLEKSRLLSDRFSAERPKGSFSTLEIQRTEQGDSAMYLCASSENWTGRYGYTFGSGTRLTVV.

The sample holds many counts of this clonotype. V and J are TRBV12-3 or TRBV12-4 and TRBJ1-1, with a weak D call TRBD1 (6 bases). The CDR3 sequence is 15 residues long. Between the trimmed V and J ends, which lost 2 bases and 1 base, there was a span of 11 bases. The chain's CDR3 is CASSLRQGQNTEAFF. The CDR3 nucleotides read TGTGCCAGCAGTTTAAGGCAGGGGCAGAACACTGAAGCTTTCTTT.

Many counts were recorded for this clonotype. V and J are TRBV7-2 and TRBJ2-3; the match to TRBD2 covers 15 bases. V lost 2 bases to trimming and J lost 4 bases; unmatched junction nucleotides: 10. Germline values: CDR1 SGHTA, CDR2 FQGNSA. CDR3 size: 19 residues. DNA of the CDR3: TGTGCCAGCAGCTTATCGCGGGGACTAGCGGGAGGTGGCCCAGATACGCAGTATTTT. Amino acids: CASSLSRGLAGGGPDTQYF.

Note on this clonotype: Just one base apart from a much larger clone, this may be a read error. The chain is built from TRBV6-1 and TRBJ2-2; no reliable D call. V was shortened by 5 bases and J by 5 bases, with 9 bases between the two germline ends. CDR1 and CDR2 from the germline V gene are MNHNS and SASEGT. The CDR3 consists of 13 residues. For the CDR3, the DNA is TGTGCCAGCAGTCGGTCGTGGACCGGGGAGCTGTTTTTT. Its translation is CASSRSWTGELFF.

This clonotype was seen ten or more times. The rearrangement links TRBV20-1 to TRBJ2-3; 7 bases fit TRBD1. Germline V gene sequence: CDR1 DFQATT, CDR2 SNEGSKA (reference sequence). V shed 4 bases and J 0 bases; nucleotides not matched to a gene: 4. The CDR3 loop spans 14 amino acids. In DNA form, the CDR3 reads TGCAGTGCTACGGACAGGCTGAGCACAGATACGCAGTATTTT. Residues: CSATDRLSTDTQYF.

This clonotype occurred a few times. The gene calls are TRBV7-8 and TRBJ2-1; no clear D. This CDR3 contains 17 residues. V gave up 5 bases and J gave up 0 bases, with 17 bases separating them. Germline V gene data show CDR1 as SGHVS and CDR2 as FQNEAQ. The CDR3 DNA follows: TGTGCCAGCAGCCTTCGGCAGTCCGAATACTCCTACAATGAGCAGTTCTTC. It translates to CASSLRQSEYSYNEQFF.

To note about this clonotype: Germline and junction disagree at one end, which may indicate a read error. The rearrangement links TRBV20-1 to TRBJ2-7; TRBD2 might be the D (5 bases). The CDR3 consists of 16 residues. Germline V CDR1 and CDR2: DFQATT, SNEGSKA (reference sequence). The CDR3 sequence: CGARDRRLAEPYEQYF. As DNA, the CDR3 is TGCGGTGCTAGAGATAGGCGGCTAGCAGAACCCTACGAGCAGTACTTC.

The CDR3 here is CSVELPRTVSTEAFF. DNA of the CDR3: TGCAGCGTTGAACTCCCTAGGACAGTGAGTACTGAAGCTTTCTTT. This rearrangement joins TRBV29-1 to TRBJ1-1, with D maybe TRBD1 (6 bases). Trimming removed 2 bases from V and 5 bases from J, with 18 bases in between. CDR1 and CDR2 (germline): SQVTM, ANQGSEA. The CDR3 loop spans 15 amino acids.